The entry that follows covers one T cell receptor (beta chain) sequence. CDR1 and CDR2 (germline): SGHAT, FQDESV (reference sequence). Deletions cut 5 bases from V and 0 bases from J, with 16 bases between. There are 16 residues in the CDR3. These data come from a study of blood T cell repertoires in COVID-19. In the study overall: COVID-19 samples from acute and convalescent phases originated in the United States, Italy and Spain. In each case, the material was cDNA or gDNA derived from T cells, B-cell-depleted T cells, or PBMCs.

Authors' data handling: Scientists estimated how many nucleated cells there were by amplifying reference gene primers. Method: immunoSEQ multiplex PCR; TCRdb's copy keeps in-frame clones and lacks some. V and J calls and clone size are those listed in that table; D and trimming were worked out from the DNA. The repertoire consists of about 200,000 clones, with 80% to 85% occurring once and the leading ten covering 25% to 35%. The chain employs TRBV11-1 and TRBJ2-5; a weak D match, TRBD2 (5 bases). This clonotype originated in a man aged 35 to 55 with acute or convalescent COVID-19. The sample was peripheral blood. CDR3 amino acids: CASSRRAGRHQETQYF. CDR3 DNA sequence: TGTGCCAGCAGCCGAAGGGCGGGTAGGCACCAAGAGACCCAGTACTTC.